A selection of T cell receptor beta chains follows, all from one sample in a study of preoperative IRX-2 immunotherapy in early breast cancer. Only in-frame clones appear in the TCRdb table, and some are missing; sequencing was by immunoSEQ multiplex PCR. The data hold around 10,000 clones, with around 85% observed a single time. The sequencing used lymph node tissue, collected before IRX-2 immunotherapy. These receptors were taken from a human donor with breast cancer. Each CDR3 is given without its conserved first and last residue. The order of the fields is V gene, J gene, CDR3 protein.

V: TRBV6-8
J: TRBJ1-1
CDR3: ASSSGQGDTEAF

V: TRBV28
J: TRBJ2-2
CDR3: ASTPEDEGGDEANTGELF

V: TRBV14
J: TRBJ2-2
CDR3: ASSQVSLAGVGTNTGELF

V: TRBV6-8
J: TRBJ2-1
CDR3: ASSYGGLAGVPNEQF

V: TRBV7-1
J: TRBJ2-4
CDR3: ASSLSRLGGKNIQY

V: TRBV6-8
J: TRBJ1-2
CDR3: ASSPRTGTVYGYT

V: TRBV10-2
J: TRBJ1-2
CDR3: ASSEPVTLYGYT

V: TRBV28
J: TRBJ1-1
CDR3: ASSSGTPLGSTEAF

V: TRBV10-3
J: TRBJ2-7
CDR3: AISESEGQGSSYEQY

V: TRBV7-6
J: TRBJ1-1
CDR3: ASSLAGGYGDTEAF

V: TRBV6-8
J: TRBJ1-2
CDR3: ASKRDTNYGYT

V: TRBV6-8
J: TRBJ1-3
CDR3: ASKYGQSSGNTIY

V: TRBV11-3
J: TRBJ1-4
CDR3: ASSLTDLFGMDGEKLF

V: TRBV19
J: TRBJ1-2
CDR3: ASSRDSADGYT

V: TRBV6-8
J: TRBJ2-7
CDR3: ASSYVGGIIYEQY

V: TRBV5-1
J: TRBJ2-5
CDR3: ASSSTGASQETQY

V: TRBV7-1
J: TRBJ2-2
CDR3: ASSPQTGLGGELF

V: TRBV19
J: TRBJ1-5
CDR3: ASRSGLGQPQH

V: TRBV5-1
J: TRBJ2-2
CDR3: ASSPTSVNTGELF

V: TRBV1
J: TRBJ2-7
CDR3: ASSRAGGAYEQY

V: TRBV29-1
J: TRBJ1-4
CDR3: SVALVTATNEKLF

V: TRBV19
J: TRBJ1-1
CDR3: ASSARTDTEAF

V: TRBV6-8
J: TRBJ2-2
CDR3: ASSSEFGELF

V: TRBV29-1
J: TRBJ2-1
CDR3: SAVEVAGGLGEQF

V: TRBV11-3
J: TRBJ1-1
CDR3: ASSLLRGVVRTMNTEAF

V: TRBV7-1
J: TRBJ2-7
CDR3: ASSPMAQGINEQY

V: TRBV27
J: TRBJ2-5
CDR3: ASRHATQETQY

V: TRBV29-1
J: TRBJ1-5
CDR3: SVKGQGRNQPQH

V: TRBV5-1
J: TRBJ2-1
CDR3: ASSLATAGEFNEQF

V: TRBV6-8
J: TRBJ2-5
CDR3: AISATSGTEETQY